This T cell receptor beta chain is drawn from a study of control samples from healthy donors and cancer patients. The CDR3 loop spans 15 amino acids. Germline assignment: CDR1 SGHDT and CDR2 YYEEEE. Unmatched junction bases numbered 8, after V lost 4 bases and J lost 7 bases. Sequencing used immunoSEQ multiplex PCR; TCRdb keeps in-frame clones, though not all of them. The sample consists of fewer than 200,000 clones, roughly 94% of them appearing once. This clone was found once. This clonotype was sampled from a man in his sixties with colorectal cancer. The chain recombines TRBV5-6 with TRBJ2-2, with 9 bases that match TRBD1. Sequencing was done on a sample of PBMCs. The CDR3 DNA reads TGTGCCAGCAGCATTACAGGGGGCGAAGTCGGGGAGCTGTTTTTT. Translated: CASSITGGEVGELFF.